These 31 T cell receptor beta chains share one sample of origin, sequenced in a study of B cell selection in AIRE deficiency. Regulatory T cells were sorted as CD4+CD25hiCD127low/negative. Repertoires were generated with immunoSEQ multiplex PCR, while TCRdb's copy carries only in-frame clones and drops some. The sample shows fewer than 15,000 clones, more than 85% of them seen only once. Sequenced input: Tregs sorted from PBMCs. The source of these receptors is a human donor with AIRE deficiency.

This rearrangement joins TRBV30 to TRBJ2-5; 10 bases are shared with TRBD1. This CDR3 region has 17 residues. V lost 0 bases to trimming and J lost 3 bases; unmatched junction nucleotides: 10. Germline CDR1 is GTSNPN and CDR2 is SVGIG (reference sequence). CDR3 loop: CAWSVPPPGQGKETQYF. CDR3 nucleotides: TGTGCCTGGAGTGTACCGCCTCCGGGACAGGGGAAAGAGACCCAGTACTTC.

V and J are TRBV28 and TRBJ2-7, with D possibly being TRBD1 (6 bases). Germline loops: CDR1 MDHEN, CDR2 SYDVKM. V lost 8 bases and J 2 bases, leaving 19 bases between the germline ends. CDR3 length: 15 amino acids. The CDR3 nucleotides read TGTGCCAGCGCCCCTTATCAGGGGATCCCCTACGAGCAGTACTTC. Its protein is CASAPYQGIPYEQYF.

This chain connects TRBV6-1 to TRBJ1-2; D unresolved. CDR1 and CDR2 from the germline V gene are MNHNS and SASEGT. This CDR3 spans 11 amino acids. V was shortened by 1 base and J by 8 bases, with 5 bases between the two germline ends. The DNA for the CDR3 is TGTGCCAGCAGTGAAGTACGGGGCTACACCTTC. Translated, it gives CASSEVRGYTF.

V is TRBV2 and J is TRBJ2-7; the D gene is possibly TRBD2 (6 bases). This CDR3 comprises 14 residues. In germline, CDR1 is SNHLY, CDR2 FYNNEI. Trimming took 6 bases from V and 6 from J, leaving 18 bases between them. CDR3 nucleotides: TGTGCCAGCAGACCCGTCGGGGGAATGGGCGAGCAGTACTTC. This codes for CASRPVGGMGEQYF.

In its sample, this clone was seen once. The chain employs TRBV7-9 and TRBJ2-1; D not certain. The CDR3 runs 12 residues. Germline CDR1 reads SEHNR; CDR2 reads FQNEAQ (reference sequence). The V end was cut by 1 base, the J end by 10 bases, with 8 bases between. In DNA, the CDR3 is TGTGCCAGCAGCTTAGTAAGTCGAGAGCAGTTCTTC. It yields the protein CASSLVSREQFF.

The chain carries TRBV7-2 and TRBJ1-1; D is unclear. From germline, CDR1 is SGHTA and CDR2 FQGNSA. The V and J ends lost 2 bases and 0 bases respectively, with 4 bases between them. There are 13 residues in the CDR3. The DNA of the CDR3 is TGTGCCAGCAGCTTATCGCTGAACACTGAAGCTTTCTTT. The encoded protein is CASSLSLNTEAFF.

V gene TRBV4-1 combines with J gene TRBJ2-5; 8 positions agree with TRBD1. The V segment lost 3 bases and the J segment 2 bases; nucleotides outside the gene matches: 8. This CDR3 region has 16 residues. The germline gives CDR1 MGHRA, CDR2 YSYEKL. Written as DNA, the CDR3 is TGCGCCAGCAGCCAGGGTGGACAGGGAGGACAAGAGACCCAGTACTTC. The encoded protein is CASSQGGQGGQETQYF.

The V call is TRBV7-8, the J call TRBJ1-2; TRBD1 is a possible D gene (6 bases). V was pared by 1 base and J by 4 bases, with 10 bases between. Germline CDR1 reads SGHVS; CDR2 reads FQNEAQ. The CDR3 has 14 residues. The CDR3, as DNA: TGTGCCAGCAGCTTAGAGGGGGGCAGCTATGGCTACACCTTC. It yields the protein CASSLEGGSYGYTF.

The chain joins TRBV5-1 to TRBJ1-2; D unresolved. Trimming cost V 4 bases and J 8 bases, with 15 bases left between them. This CDR3 contains 13 residues. Germline V lookup: CDR1 SGHRS, CDR2 YFSETQ. CDR3 in DNA: TGCGCCAGCAGCCCTGAAGGGCGTTGGGGCTACACCTTC. Residues: CASSPEGRWGYTF.

The V gene is TRBV18, the J gene TRBJ2-2, with a tentative D call TRBD1 (5 bases). Germline V gives CDR1 KGHSH, CDR2 LQKENI. Trimming pared 2 bases from V and 9 bases from J, leaving 10 bases between. This CDR3 is 13 amino acids long. CDR3 coding DNA: TGTGCCAGCTCACCATCAGGGATCTGGGAGCTGTTTTTT. It encodes CASSPSGIWELFF.

This rearrangement joins TRBV2 to TRBJ2-7, with D tentatively TRBD1 or TRBD2 (5 bases each). The length of the CDR3 is 16 residues. The germline V gene encodes CDR1 SNHLY and CDR2 FYNNEI. Between the trimmed V and J ends, which lost 6 bases and 1 base, there was a span of 19 bases. CDR3 region: CASRDSRGKSSYEQYF. The CDR3, as DNA: TGTGCCAGCAGAGACTCCCGGGGCAAGAGTTCCTACGAGCAGTACTTC.

The DNA of the CDR3 is TGTGCCAGCAGCTTACAGGGGTACGAGCAGTACTTC. The encoded protein is CASSLQGYEQYF. The V gene is TRBV7-2, the J gene TRBJ2-7; perhaps TRBD1 as D (6 bases). Germline CDR1 SGHTA, CDR2 FQGNSA. Trimming took off 2 bases at V and 4 bases at J, with 6 bases between the two ends. There are 12 residues in the CDR3.

This chain joins TRBV6-4 and TRBJ2-3; maybe TRBD2 (6 bases). Trimming left V 2 bases short and J 1 base short, with 13 bases between. This CDR3 spans 16 amino acids. Germline V lookup: CDR1 MRHNA, CDR2 SNTAGT. This CDR3 reads CASSDLPGAGTDTQYF. CDR3 DNA sequence: TGTGCCAGCAGTGACCTACCGGGAGCGGGCACAGATACGCAGTATTTT.

The rearrangement links TRBV6-5 to TRBJ1-1; D uncertain. Germline CDR1 reads MNHEY; CDR2 reads SVGAGI. V was clipped by 4 bases and J by 0 bases, with 6 bases between them. This CDR3 spans 13 amino acids. The CDR3 nucleotides read TGTGCCAGCAGTTCCGTTCTGAACACTGAAGCTTTCTTT. Its protein is CASSSVLNTEAFF.

The genes are TRBV6-5 and TRBJ1-1; 9 positions agree with TRBD1. Per germline, CDR1 MNHEY and CDR2 SVGAGI. V dropped 5 bases and J dropped 4; count of bases not matched to a gene: 8. This CDR3 has 15 amino acids. Here the CDR3 reads CASSRWTGVGTEAFF. In nucleotides, the CDR3 is TGTGCCAGCAGTCGATGGACAGGGGTGGGCACTGAAGCTTTCTTT.

This clone occurred once. The J gene is TRBJ2-3, the V gene TRBV6-1; no clear D. The germline V and J ends were trimmed by 2 bases and 2 bases, with 14 bases remaining between them. The CDR3 contains 16 residues. Germline V gene data show CDR1 as MNHNS and CDR2 as SASEGT. The CDR3: CASSELAPWSTDTQYF. The CDR3 region has the DNA TGTGCCAGCAGTGAATTGGCCCCCTGGTCCACAGATACGCAGTATTTT.

The sample holds a few counts of this clone. The rearrangement uses TRBV7-3 and TRBJ2-3; 7 positions match TRBD2. The CDR3 extends over 15 amino acids. Germline V gene data show CDR1 as SGHTA and CDR2 as FQGTGA. J lost 4 bases, V lost 1 base, and 5 bases had no gene match. CDR3 in amino acids: CASSLKGREPDTQYF. CDR3 nucleotides: TGTGCCAGCAGCTTAAAGGGGCGGGAGCCAGATACGCAGTATTTT.

Written as DNA, the CDR3 is TGTGCCAGCAGCCCCCTGGGGGGACAAACCTACGAGCAGTACTTC. It is translated as CASSPLGGQTYEQYF. The chain recombines TRBV28 with TRBJ2-7, with D tentatively TRBD1 or TRBD2 (6 bases each). This CDR3 region has 15 residues. Germline CDR1 reads MDHEN; CDR2 reads SYDVKM. Trimming cost V 6 bases and J 2 bases, with 17 bases left between them. Supplemented by reference TRBV28 and TRBJ2-7, the full variable domain reads DVKVTQSSRYLVKRTGEKVFLECVQDMDHENMFWYRQDPGLGLRLIYFSYDVKMKEKGDIPEGYSVSREKKERFSLILESASTNQTSMYLCASSPLGGQTYEQYFGPGTRLTVT.

The CDR3 DNA reads TGTGCCAGCAGCTTAAAGGGCGGCACCATGAACACTGAAGCTTTCTTT. It encodes CASSLKGGTMNTEAFF. The V gene is TRBV7-3, the J gene TRBJ1-1; D is undetermined. The CDR3 length is 16 residues. V lost 1 base and J lost 0, with 12 bases in between. Germline CDR1 SGHTA, CDR2 FQGTGA.

This clone has only a few counts. This chain joins TRBV19 and TRBJ2-5; D may match TRBD1 or TRBD2 (5 bases each). The CDR3 sequence is 16 residues long. The V end lost 3 bases, the J end lost 3 bases, and 17 bases lay between the germline ends. Germline V gives CDR1 LNHDA, CDR2 SQIVND (reference sequence). This CDR3 is CASSISGLWGKETQYF. The CDR3 DNA sequence: TGTGCCAGTAGTATCTCGGGGTTGTGGGGGAAAGAGACCCAGTACTTC.

This clone was observed a single time. The CDR3: CASSWGTGANSPLHF. Here the CDR3 DNA reads TGCGCCAGCAGCTGGGGGACAGGGGCAAATTCACCCCTCCACTTT. The chain couples TRBV5-1 to TRBJ1-6; 10 nucleotides line up with TRBD1. V gave up 3 bases and J gave up 7 bases; unmatched junction bases: 4. The germline V gene encodes CDR1 SGHRS and CDR2 YFSETQ. The CDR3 runs 15 residues. The full variable domain, rest sourced from reference TRBV5-1 and TRBJ1-6, is KAGVTQTPRYLIKTRGQQVTLSCSPISGHRSVSWYQQTPGQGLQFLFEYFSETQRNKGNFPGRFSGRQFSNSRSEMNVSTLELGDSALYLCASSWGTGANSPLHFGNGTRLTVT.

The rearrangement joins TRBV4-2 to TRBJ2-2, with 16 bases lining up with TRBD2. The CDR3 length is 19 residues. From germline, CDR1 is LGHNA and CDR2 YNFKEQ. Unmatched junction bases numbered 8, after V lost 3 bases and J lost 4 bases. The DNA for the CDR3 is TGTGCCAGCAGCCAGTCTCCGGGACTAGCGGGAGGGCGCACCGGGGAGCTGTTTTTT. Translation gives CASSQSPGLAGGRTGELFF.

This clone was counted once. This chain connects TRBV28 to TRBJ1-2; D is perhaps TRBD1 (6 bases). The CDR3 loop spans 14 amino acids. Germline lookup yields CDR1 MDHEN and CDR2 SYDVKM. V was shortened by 7 bases and J by 4 bases, with 16 bases between the two germline ends. CDR3 sequence (DNA): TGTGCCAGCACCGGGGGGGCGGGAAGCTATGGCTACACCTTC. Encoded protein: CASTGGAGSYGYTF.

The J gene is TRBJ1-2, the V gene TRBV6-5; 9 nucleotides agree with TRBD1. V gave up 4 bases and J gave up 11 bases; unmatched junction bases: 17. The CDR3 has 16 residues. From germline, CDR1 is MNHEY and CDR2 SVGAGI. The CDR3 sequence: CASSFDRGTVSSGYTF. For the CDR3, the DNA is TGTGCCAGCAGTTTCGACAGGGGGACCGTTAGTAGTGGGTACACCTTC.

The J gene is TRBJ2-1, the V gene TRBV4-2; D is undetermined. CDR1 and CDR2 from the germline V gene are LGHNA and YNFKEQ. Trimming removed 4 bases at V and 8 bases at J, with 21 bases between. The CDR3 spans 16 residues. The CDR3 nucleotides are TGTGCCAGCAGCCCCACCGGGCGGACGAATGGCGATGAGCAGTTCTTC. Its translation: CASSPTGRTNGDEQFF.

This rearrangement joins TRBV29-1 to TRBJ2-7; D is unclear. V was shortened by 5 bases and J by 2 bases, with 16 bases between the two germline ends. Germline V gene sequence: CDR1 SQVTM, CDR2 ANQGSEA. The CDR3 has 14 amino acids. In nucleotides, the CDR3 is TGCAGCGTTATAGTAGACCCTAACCCCTACGAGCAGTACTTC. This translates into CSVIVDPNPYEQYF.

This clone appeared a single time. The rearrangement links TRBV25-1 to TRBJ1-4; the D gene is possibly TRBD1 (5 bases). The CDR3 covers 18 residues. CDR1 is MGHDK, CDR2 SYGVNS, per germline. V gave up 1 base and J gave up 3 bases, with 18 bases separating them. The chain's CDR3 is CASSELGRVPAANEKLFF. The CDR3 nucleotides are TGTGCCAGCAGTGAATTGGGCAGGGTCCCGGCAGCTAATGAAAAACTGTTTTTT.

This clone was observed a single time. This rearrangement joins TRBV6-5 to TRBJ2-5; D could derive from TRBD1 or TRBD2 (5 bases each). The germline gives CDR1 MNHEY, CDR2 SVGAGI. With 7 bases removed from V and 6 bases from J, the gap between germline ends came to 9 bases. CDR3 length equals 11 residues. This chain's CDR3 is CASTGGKTQYF. The CDR3 DNA is TGTGCCAGCACTGGGGGTAAGACCCAGTACTTC.

The chain is built from TRBV2 and TRBJ2-7, with TRBD2 matching 12 bases. This CDR3 has 17 residues. Unmatched junction bases numbered 11, after V lost 6 bases and J lost 2 bases. Germline values: CDR1 SNHLY, CDR2 FYNNEI. CDR3 sequence reads: CASSPGILAGGAYEQYF. DNA for the CDR3: TGTGCCAGCAGCCCCGGGATACTAGCGGGAGGAGCCTACGAGCAGTACTTC.

The chain combines TRBV18 with TRBJ1-6; unclear D gene. There are 19 residues in the CDR3. The ends were cut back, 2 bases at V and 0 bases at J, with 17 bases in the middle. Germline loops: CDR1 KGHSH, CDR2 LQKENI. CDR3: CASSPVGLGPSSYNSPLHF. The CDR3 DNA reads as TGTGCCAGCTCACCAGTTGGGCTGGGCCCGAGCTCCTATAATTCACCCCTCCACTTT. Full variable domain (missing parts from reference TRBV18 and TRBJ1-6): NAGVMQNPRHLVRRRGQEARLRCSPMKGHSHVYWYRQLPEEGLKFMVYLQKENIIDESGMPKERFSAEFPKEGPSILRIQQVVRGDSAAYFCASSPVGLGPSSYNSPLHFGNGTRLTVT.

The chain uses TRBV5-5 and TRBJ2-5; D unclear. This CDR3 contains 14 residues. CDR1 and CDR2 from the germline V gene are SGHKS and YYEKEE (reference sequence). Trimming shortened V by 4 bases and J by 3 bases, and 13 bases separated the two germline ends. The CDR3 sequence is CASSAQGGKETQYF. CDR3 DNA: TGTGCCAGCAGCGCACAAGGCGGTAAAGAGACCCAGTACTTC.